A single sample gave rise to the 18 T cell receptor beta chains below, sequenced in a study of T cell responses to AZD1222 COVID-19 vaccine. Using immunoSEQ multiplex PCR, the repertoire was profiled, and TCRdb retains in-frame clones only, with some absent. The table records more than 110,000 clones, approximately 90% of them present only once. Specimen: peripheral blood, collected 28 days after the second AZD1222 dose. The origin of the receptors is an adult who received the AZD1222 COVID-19 vaccine.

The table lists this clone with a count of one. This chain connects TRBV7-3 to TRBJ2-6, with a possible D match to TRBD2 (5 bases). Germline loops: CDR1 SGHTA, CDR2 FQGTGA. V was trimmed by 5 bases and J by 4 bases, leaving 12 bases between them. The CDR3 runs to 15 residues. CDR3 sequence (DNA): TGTGCCAGCAGCCTCACAGCGGTAGGGGCCAACGTCCTGACTTTC. Its protein is CASSLTAVGANVLTF. Using reference TRBV7-3 and TRBJ2-6 for the parts outside the CDR3, the full variable domain is GAGVSQTPSNKVTEKGKYVELRCDPISGHTALYWYRQSLGQGPEFLIYFQGTGAADDSGLPNDRFFAVRPEGSVSTLKIQRTERGDSAVYLCASSLTAVGANVLTFGAGSRLTVL.

The genes are TRBV15 and TRBJ1-1; D is undetermined. Per the germline V gene, CDR1 is LNHNV and CDR2 is YYDKDF (reference sequence). This CDR3 has 16 amino acids. The V end lost 5 bases, the J end lost 0 bases, and 16 bases lay between the germline ends. The DNA of the CDR3 is TGTGCCACCAGCCAAGGCACGATCCGCTTGAACACTGAAGCTTTCTTT. This gives the protein CATSQGTIRLNTEAFF.

Concerning this clone itself: Since a much larger clone is just one base distant, this may be a read error. The chain uses TRBV11-2 and TRBJ2-1; the match to TRBD2 covers 15 bases. This CDR3 is 16 amino acids long. The V and J ends lost 4 bases and 11 bases, in that order; junction bases with no gene match: 9. Germline V gene data show CDR1 as SGHAT and CDR2 as FQNNGV. The CDR3 bases are TGTGCCAGCAGCTCGCCGGGACTAGCGGGAGGACTTAAGCAGTTCTTC. Protein product: CASSSPGLAGGLKQFF.

The V and J genes are TRBV19 and TRBJ1-2; 8 nucleotides match TRBD1. Germline V CDR1 and CDR2: LNHDA, SQIVND (reference sequence). V was clipped by 6 bases and J by 3 bases; unmatched bases: 12. The CDR3 consists of 16 residues. The CDR3 protein is CASRRTSGGRDYGYTF. CDR3 nucleotides: TGTGCCAGTAGACGAACGTCAGGGGGCAGAGACTATGGCTACACCTTC.

This chain links TRBV14 with TRBJ2-1; D not certain. Trimming shortened V by 0 bases and J by 9 bases, and 9 bases separated the two germline ends. Germline V lookup: CDR1 SGHDN, CDR2 FVKESK. The CDR3 loop spans 13 amino acids. CDR3 in DNA: TGTGCCAGCAGCCAAGATTGGACGGCTGAGCAGTTCTTC. Translation gives CASSQDWTAEQFF.

CDR3 bases: TGTGCCAGCAGTTGGAGTAGTACCACCCCTGGAAACACCATATATTTT. This encodes CASSWSSTTPGNTIYF. This rearrangement joins TRBV6-5 to TRBJ1-3; D not resolved. Germline CDR1 reads MNHEY; CDR2 reads SVGAGI. The CDR3 totals 16 residues. Trimming stripped 4 bases from V and 2 bases from J, with 15 bases between.

V usage is TRBV7-2 and J usage is TRBJ2-1; D unclear. This CDR3 comprises 14 residues. Germline V gene sequence: CDR1 SGHTA, CDR2 FQGNSA. The ends were cut back, 1 base at V and 5 bases at J, with 9 bases in the middle. In DNA form, the CDR3 reads TGTGCCAGCAGCTTAGGTGGGGATAACAATGAGCAGTTCTTC. This codes for CASSLGGDNNEQFF.

The rearrangement uses TRBV4-1 and TRBJ1-1, with TRBD1 identical over 7 bases. Germline CDR1 MGHRA, CDR2 YSYEKL. Trimming at V came to 1 base and at J to 6 bases, leaving 8 bases not matched to a gene. This CDR3 has 15 amino acids. The CDR3 sequence: CASSQGKAGTAEAFF. The CDR3 coding sequence is TGCGCCAGCAGCCAAGGTAAAGCCGGGACAGCTGAAGCTTTCTTT.

This clone has just a few counts. The chain is built from TRBV18 and TRBJ2-7; a possible D gene is TRBD1 (5 bases). Trimming removed 8 bases from V and 2 bases from J, with 16 bases in between. Looked up from germline, CDR1 is KGHSH and CDR2 is LQKENI. This CDR3 has 14 residues. Here the CDR3 DNA reads TGTGCCAGCCAACCCGGCCCAGGGACCTACGAGCAGTACTTC. Protein sequence: CASQPGPGTYEQYF. Based on the CDR3 plus reference TRBV18 and TRBJ2-7, the full variable domain is NAGVMQNPRHLVRRRGQEARLRCSPMKGHSHVYWYRQLPEEGLKFMVYLQKENIIDESGMPKERFSAEFPKEGPSILRIQQVVRGDSAAYFCASQPGPGTYEQYFGPGTRLTVT.

In this sample, this clone turned up once. The chain carries TRBV19 and TRBJ2-1, with D tentatively TRBD2 (6 bases). This CDR3 has 16 amino acids. The V gene lost 6 bases and the J gene lost 3 bases, with 18 bases spanning the gap. The germline V gene encodes CDR1 LNHDA and CDR2 SQIVND (reference sequence). The CDR3 DNA reads TGTGCCAGTAGGCCCCGGGACTCCCAGCTCTACAATGAGCAGTTCTTC. This encodes CASRPRDSQLYNEQFF.

The CDR3 region has the DNA TGTGCCAGCAGCTCCCTAGGGGGGATTGAAAACACCATATATTTT. Its translation is CASSSLGGIENTIYF. The rearrangement links TRBV5-6 to TRBJ1-3, with D tentatively TRBD1 (6 bases). V lost 3 bases and J 6 bases, leaving 16 bases between the germline ends. CDR3 length: 15 amino acids. Germline V gene data show CDR1 as SGHDT and CDR2 as YYEEEE.

The chain has TRBV30 and TRBJ1-6; a weak D match, TRBD1 (5 bases). Germline values: CDR1 GTSNPN, CDR2 SVGIG (reference sequence). This CDR3 is built from 14 residues. Trimming pared 0 bases from V and 4 bases from J, leaving 7 bases between. CDR3 residues: CAWSVDRYNSPLHF. In DNA, the CDR3 is TGTGCCTGGAGTGTTGACAGATATAATTCACCCCTCCACTTT.

V is TRBV5-1 and J is TRBJ2-3, with unresolved D. Trimming left V 2 bases short and J 0 bases short, with 10 bases between. CDR3 size: 15 residues. Per germline, CDR1 SGHRS and CDR2 YFSETQ. The CDR3 sequence: CASSFKPASTDTQYF. Here the CDR3 DNA reads TGCGCCAGCAGCTTCAAACCGGCTAGCACAGATACGCAGTATTTT. Drawing the rest from reference TRBV5-1 and TRBJ2-3, the complete variable domain is KAGVTQTPRYLIKTRGQQVTLSCSPISGHRSVSWYQQTPGQGLQFLFEYFSETQRNKGNFPGRFSGRQFSNSRSEMNVSTLELGDSALYLCASSFKPASTDTQYFGPGTRLTVL.

This rearrangement joins TRBV7-8 to TRBJ1-6, with 10 bases lining up with TRBD1. With 6 bases clipped from V and 12 bases from J, the junction kept 8 bases outside the gene matches. The CDR3 runs to 14 residues. Germline V lookup: CDR1 SGHVS, CDR2 FQNEAQ. The CDR3 DNA is TGTGCCAGCAGATTGACCGGGACAGGGGAACCCCTCCACTTT. Translation gives CASRLTGTGEPLHF. Full variable domain (outside the CDR3, taken from reference TRBV7-8 and TRBJ1-6): GAGVSQSPRYKVAKRGQDVALRCDPISGHVSLFWYQQALGQGPEFLTYFQNEAQLDKSGLPSDRFFAERPEGSVSTLKIQRTQQEDSAVYLCASRLTGTGEPLHFGNGTRLTVT.

V and J are TRBV10-2 and TRBJ2-2; D not certain. V was pared by 2 bases and J by 4 bases, with 5 bases between. The CDR3 is 13 amino acids. Germline V lookup: CDR1 WSHSY, CDR2 SAAADI. The CDR3: CASSEVPTGELFF. In DNA, the CDR3 is TGCGCCAGCAGTGAGGTACCCACCGGGGAGCTGTTTTTT.

The chain joins TRBV6-5 to TRBJ2-7; perhaps TRBD1 as D (6 bases). Germline CDR1 and CDR2: MNHEY and SVGAGI. The CDR3 extends over 15 amino acids. V was cut by 4 bases and J by 1 base, with 14 bases left in between. The CDR3 DNA reads TGTGCCAGCAGTTCGAACAGGGTTGTATCCTACGAGCAGTACTTC. This gives the protein CASSSNRVVSYEQYF.

This sequence joins TRBV11-3 and TRBJ2-1; a possible D gene is TRBD2 (6 bases). Germline loops: CDR1 SGHNT, CDR2 YENEEA. The CDR3 consists of 14 residues. Trimming removed 1 base at V and 3 bases at J, with 7 bases between. CDR3 in amino acids: CASSLGGVYNEQFF. The CDR3 DNA follows: TGTGCCAGCAGCTTAGGGGGGGTCTACAATGAGCAGTTCTTC.

The CDR3 sequence is CASSLVTTPLHF. CDR3 coding DNA: TGTGCCAGCAGCTTAGTGACTACGCCCCTCCACTTT. This chain connects TRBV7-2 to TRBJ1-6, with unresolved D. Germline CDR1 reads SGHTA; CDR2 reads FQGNSA. The CDR3 consists of 12 residues. V lost 1 base and J lost 13, with 8 bases in between.